The clone carrying this T cell receptor beta chain was detected only a few times. As for time point: newly diagnosed GD, antithyroid drugs for less than 3 months. PBMCs were the source of the RNA used for TCR sequencing. Arm-PCR of CDR3 regions and iRepertoire HTBI primers were the basis on which TCR beta libraries were built. TCRdb ran MiXCR on the multiplex PCR reads and lists one entry per CDR3 protein. The repertoire holds 500,000 or so distinct CDR3 sequences, with approximately 15% as singletons. This record belongs to a study of regulatory T cells in long-lasting Graves disease. The CDR3 has 15 amino acids. CDR1 is MNHEY and CDR2 is SVGAGI in the germline V gene. V was clipped by 4 bases and J by 7 bases, with 14 bases between them. The sample was also reused in another study, on T cells in Graves' hyperthyroidism and ophthalmopathy. That work contributes: TCR CDR3 underwent first-round RT-PCR with the HTBI primer set.

The receptor was isolated from a woman aged 50 to 60 with Graves disease. Specimen: peripheral blood mononuclear cells (PBMCs), collected at new diagnosis, from a patient treated with antithyroid drugs. The J gene is TRBJ1-6, the V gene TRBV6-5; D is possibly TRBD1 (5 bases). The CDR3 protein is CASSSTAGRNSPLHF. CDR3 bases: TGTGCCAGCAGTTCGACAGCGGGGAGAAATTCACCCCTCCACTTT.